What follows are 8 T cell receptor beta chains derived from one specimen sequenced in a study of T cell responses to AZD1222 COVID-19 vaccine (dated by TCRdb to about 2021). To prepare the library, the immunoSEQ multiplex PCR assay was applied. The clones in this table, taken by TCRdb from immuneACCESS, are in-frame only. Not every clone is retained; where verified, under half of the shortfall comes from an unresolved V gene, and the cause of the rest is unknown. Counted in this sample were around 180,000 clones; 94% of them appeared once. The biggest ten clones account for about 1.5% of the sample. Taken with the paper, the label for time point translates to: about 28 days (+/-7) after the second vaccine dose. Sequenced material: peripheral blood, taken 28 days after the second AZD1222 dose. The receptor set was obtained from an adult who received the AZD1222 COVID-19 vaccine.

The chain couples TRBV7-6 to TRBJ2-1, with TRBD2 matching over 8 bases. Trimming removed 3 bases from V and 7 bases from J; junction bases left unmatched: 8. The CDR3 is made up of 15 amino acids. CDR1 is SGHVS, CDR2 FNYEAQ, per germline. CDR3 region: CASSFQTSGPNEQFF. The CDR3 coding sequence is TGTGCCAGCAGCTTTCAAACTAGCGGACCTAATGAGCAGTTCTTC.

The rearrangement joins TRBV18 to TRBJ1-1; 8 bases agree with TRBD1. The V gene's germline CDR1 is KGHSH and CDR2 LQKENI. V shed 2 bases and J 12 bases; nucleotides not matched to a gene: 5. This CDR3 has 12 amino acids. The CDR3 DNA reads TGTGCCAGCTCACCAGGGGACAGGACAACTTTCTTT. Translated: CASSPGDRTTFF.

This clone has just one count. The chain recombines TRBV10-3 with TRBJ2-1; possibly TRBD2 for D (6 bases). V was trimmed by 9 bases and J by 5 bases, leaving 11 bases between them. The germline CDR1 and CDR2 sequences are ENHRY and SYGVKD. The CDR3 spans 12 residues. The CDR3 is CAIAGNNNEQFF. CDR3 bases: TGTGCCATAGCGGGCAACAACAATGAGCAGTTCTTC.

J is TRBJ1-1 and V is TRBV27; D is uncertain. This CDR3 has 14 residues. Germline CDR1 and CDR2: MNHEY and SMNVEV (reference sequence). The V end lost 4 bases, the J end lost 0 bases, and 9 bases lay between the germline ends. CDR3 sequence: CASSSITLNTEAFF. CDR3 coding DNA: TGTGCCAGCAGTTCGATAACCTTGAACACTGAAGCTTTCTTT.

CDR3: CASSHFGYDNTEAFF. CDR3 in DNA: TGCGCCAGCAGCCACTTCGGATACGATAACACTGAAGCTTTCTTT. This sequence joins TRBV5-1 and TRBJ1-1; D is uncertain. The length of the CDR3 is 15 residues. The germline V and J ends were trimmed by 4 bases and 2 bases, with 15 bases remaining between them. Per germline, CDR1 SGHRS and CDR2 YFSETQ.

Only one count was recorded for this clone. The chain couples TRBV9 to TRBJ1-1; 7 nucleotides agree with TRBD1. Unmatched junction bases numbered 5, after V lost 0 bases and J lost 9 bases. The CDR3 is 13 amino acids. Germline CDR1 is SGDLS and CDR2 is YYNGEE. The CDR3 spells CASSVDLRGQAFF. DNA of the CDR3: TGTGCCAGCAGCGTAGATCTGAGGGGGCAAGCTTTCTTT.

This chain connects TRBV4-2 to TRBJ1-1; the D is unclear. The germline V gene has CDR1 LGHNA and CDR2 YNFKEQ. Trimming left V 6 bases short and J 1 base short, with 15 bases between. The CDR3 totals 15 residues. The chain's CDR3 is CASREILRGNTEAFF. The CDR3 DNA is TGTGCCAGCAGGGAGATCTTAAGAGGGAACACTGAAGCTTTCTTT.

This sequence joins TRBV28 and TRBJ1-5; a weak D match, TRBD1 (5 bases). The length of the CDR3 is 15 residues. The V end lost 7 bases, the J end lost 3 bases, and 16 bases lay between the germline ends. Germline loops: CDR1 MDHEN, CDR2 SYDVKM. CDR3 sequence (DNA): TGTGCCAGCATCAGGGCCGTTGGCCTCAATCAGCCCCAGCATTTT. Translation: CASIRAVGLNQPQHF. Combining the CDR3 with reference TRBV28 and TRBJ1-5 gives the whole variable domain DVKVTQSSRYLVKRTGEKVFLECVQDMDHENMFWYRQDPGLGLRLIYFSYDVKMKEKGDIPEGYSVSREKKERFSLILESASTNQTSMYLCASIRAVGLNQPQHFGDGTRLSIL.